These 28 T cell receptor beta chains were sequenced from one sample in a study of beta chain features in type 1 diabetes. Study outcomes and limitations: Type 1 diabetes patients had TCRB CDR3s that were shorter (moderately but significantly so) in all four CD4+ subsets.

Every bit of the isolated RNA underwent reverse transcription, so sequencing read expressed TCRB transcripts. Generated by immunoSEQ multiplex PCR, the TCRdb table keeps only in-frame clones and is missing some. The sample shows some 290,000 clones, 20% to 25% of them seen only once. These receptors have no identified antigens. Sequenced input: naive CD4+ T cells from blood. The origin of the receptors is a woman aged 25 to 39 with type 1 diabetes.

A word on this clone: The sample contains more than one DNA sequence encoding this CDR3. This chain joins TRBV2 and TRBJ1-4; 7 bases agree with TRBD1. Germline V gives CDR1 SNHLY, CDR2 FYNNEI. The trim removed 9 bases at V and 7 bases at J, leaving 5 bases unmatched. The CDR3 spans 12 residues. This CDR3 reads CASRQGGEKLFF. The CDR3 region has the DNA TGTGCCAGTCGACAGGGAGGTGAAAAACTGTTTTTT. The whole variable domain, filled in from reference TRBV2 and TRBJ1-4, reads EPEVTQTPSHQVTQMGQEVILRCVPISNHLYFYWYRQILGQKVEFLVSFYNNEISEKSEIFDDQFSVERPDGSNFTLKIRSTKLEDSAMYFCASRQGGEKLFFGSGTQLSVL.

This clone showed up just a few times. The chain combines TRBV4-1 with TRBJ2-7; tentative D call: TRBD1 (6 bases). This CDR3 spans 14 amino acids. V shed 4 bases and J shed 2 bases, with 12 bases lying between them. Germline V gene data show CDR1 as MGHRA and CDR2 as YSYEKL. The CDR3 is CASSPQGFTYEQYF. The CDR3 DNA follows: TGCGCCAGCAGCCCACAGGGTTTTACCTACGAGCAGTACTTC.

This clone was recorded a few times. In DNA form, the CDR3 reads TGCGCCAGCAGCCGCTACTTAGGGACAGGGGATCAGCCCCAGCATTTT. As protein: CASSRYLGTGDQPQHF. The chain combines TRBV4-1 with TRBJ1-5; 10 bases line up with TRBD1. Germline CDR1 is MGHRA and CDR2 is YSYEKL. J lost 5 bases, V lost 4 bases, and 8 bases had no gene match. CDR3 length: 16 amino acids.

The chain carries TRBV11-2 and TRBJ2-2, with D perhaps matching TRBD1 (6 bases). Germline V gives CDR1 SGHAT, CDR2 FQNNGV. The CDR3 sequence is 14 residues long. Trimming cost V 5 bases and J 7 bases, with 14 bases left between them. CDR3 residues: CASSLTGSGGELFF. The CDR3 region has the DNA TGTGCCAGCAGCCTTACAGGGTCAGGCGGGGAGCTGTTTTTT.

This chain uses TRBV7-9 with TRBJ2-7; TRBD2 matches 12 bases. CDR1 and CDR2 from the germline V gene are SEHNR and FQNEAQ (reference sequence). This CDR3 spans 15 amino acids. The V segment lost 5 bases and the J segment 2 bases; nucleotides outside the gene matches: 4. CDR3 residues: CASSRGLAGPYEQYF. CDR3 DNA sequence: TGTGCCAGCAGCCGAGGACTAGCGGGACCCTACGAGCAGTACTTC.

J is TRBJ2-3 and V is TRBV6-1, with D uncertain. Looked up from germline, CDR1 is MNHNS and CDR2 is SASEGT. V lost 6 bases and J 6 bases, leaving 13 bases between the germline ends. The CDR3 extends over 13 amino acids. As DNA, the CDR3 is TGTGCCAGCAGATCAGCGAGCAGTGATACGCAGTATTTT. Its protein product is CASRSASSDTQYF.

The rearrangement links TRBV30 to TRBJ2-3; TRBD1 is a possible D gene (5 bases). CDR3 length: 16 residues. Germline assignment: CDR1 GTSNPN and CDR2 SVGIG (reference sequence). V shed 0 bases and J shed 0 bases, with 13 bases lying between them. CDR3 bases: TGTGCCTGGAGTGTAGGGGTACAGTTGAGCACAGATACGCAGTATTTT. This codes for CAWSVGVQLSTDTQYF.

This clone turned up a few times. V gene TRBV7-9 combines with J gene TRBJ2-5, with a tentative D call TRBD2 (5 bases). The CDR3 consists of 13 residues. V gave up 1 base and J gave up 5 bases, with 8 bases separating them. From germline, CDR1 is SEHNR and CDR2 FQNEAQ (reference sequence). This CDR3 is CASSLVTRETQYF. CDR3 nucleotides: TGTGCCAGCAGCTTAGTAACTAGGGAGACCCAGTACTTC.

V gene TRBV7-9 combines with J gene TRBJ2-1; D is ambiguous. The CDR3 is 14 residues long. Looked up from germline, CDR1 is SEHNR and CDR2 is FQNEAQ (reference sequence). The germline V and J ends were trimmed by 1 base and 4 bases, with 8 bases remaining between them. The CDR3 sequence: CASSLVSDYNEQFF. As DNA, the CDR3 is TGTGCCAGCAGCTTAGTTTCAGATTACAATGAGCAGTTCTTC.

This clone was observed a handful of times. The gene calls are TRBV7-2 and TRBJ2-5, with a tentative D call TRBD1 (5 bases). The CDR3 runs 15 residues. The germline gives CDR1 SGHTA, CDR2 FQGNSA. V was cut by 1 base and J by 6 bases, with 15 bases left in between. The CDR3 loop is CASSLVRQGGKTQYF. CDR3 in DNA: TGTGCCAGCAGCTTAGTCCGTCAGGGTGGTAAGACCCAGTACTTC.

This clone was seen more than once but under ten times. The chain joins TRBV6-6 to TRBJ2-1, with TRBD2 matching over 7 bases. The CDR3 sequence is 14 residues long. The germline V gene encodes CDR1 MNHNY and CDR2 SVGAGI (reference sequence). V shed 7 bases and J 2 bases; nucleotides not matched to a gene: 5. CDR3 sequence: CASTSSGPYNEQFF. The CDR3 DNA reads as TGTGCCAGCACCTCTAGCGGCCCCTACAATGAGCAGTTCTTC.

This clone has just a few counts. The chain employs TRBV14 and TRBJ1-2; weak D call: TRBD1 (5 bases). This CDR3 comprises 15 residues. Germline V gives CDR1 SGHDN, CDR2 FVKESK. Trimming cost V 0 bases and J 3 bases, with 11 bases left between them. The CDR3 DNA sequence: TGTGCCAGCAGCCAAGATTATACAGGCTACTATGGCTACACCTTC. This codes for CASSQDYTGYYGYTF.

This clone appeared a few times. The chain employs TRBV5-1 and TRBJ1-1, with D tentatively TRBD1 (6 bases). CDR1 SGHRS and CDR2 YFSETQ come from the germline V gene. V gave up 0 bases and J gave up 6 bases, with 12 bases separating them. The length of the CDR3 is 14 residues. The DNA for the CDR3 is TGCGCCAGCAGCTTGGCCGCTACAGGGTCTGAAGCTTTCTTT. Its protein is CASSLAATGSEAFF.

This chain uses TRBV4-1 with TRBJ2-5, with a tentative D call TRBD2 (6 bases). The germline V gene encodes CDR1 MGHRA and CDR2 YSYEKL. This CDR3 has 15 amino acids. V lost 2 bases to trimming and J lost 7 bases, with 17 bases between them. The CDR3, as DNA: TGCGCCAGCAGCCAATCTAGCGTCGAACGCGGGACCCAGTACTTC. It specifies CASSQSSVERGTQYF.

This clone has only a few counts. The chain is built from TRBV29-1 and TRBJ2-2; perhaps TRBD2 as D (5 bases). CDR1 and CDR2 from the germline V gene are SQVTM and ANQGSEA. Trimming shortened V by 6 bases and J by 5 bases, and 16 bases separated the two germline ends. The CDR3 contains 14 residues. CDR3 amino acids: CSVRSLAGTGELFF. CDR3 sequence (DNA): TGCAGCGTCCGGTCCCTAGCAGGAACCGGGGAGCTGTTTTTT.

CDR3 loop: CASSDPAGLRELFF. The CDR3 DNA sequence: TGTGCCAGCAGTGACCCCGCGGGGTTGAGGGAGCTGTTTTTT. The rearrangement joins TRBV25-1 to TRBJ2-2; possible D gene TRBD2, 6 bases. The V and J ends lost 3 bases and 9 bases respectively, with 14 bases between them. Germline lookup yields CDR1 MGHDK and CDR2 SYGVNS. The CDR3 spans 14 residues.

This clone was seen more than once but under ten times. The chain uses TRBV29-1 and TRBJ2-3; D is possibly TRBD1 (5 bases). There are 11 residues in the CDR3. Germline V gene lookup returns CDR1 SQVTM and CDR2 ANQGSEA. Trimming took 3 bases from V and 5 from J, leaving 6 bases between them. CDR3 bases: TGCAGCGTTGACAGGGAAGATACGCAGTATTTT. This codes for CSVDREDTQYF.

This clone was picked up a small number of times. V usage is TRBV15 and J usage is TRBJ2-7; 7 nucleotides align to TRBD1. CDR1 and CDR2 from the germline V gene are LNHNV and YYDKDF (reference sequence). This CDR3 comprises 12 residues. V shed 0 bases, J shed 11 bases, and the junction held 4 bases outside the gene matches. The DNA for the CDR3 is TGTGCCACCAGCAGAGATCCGGGACAGAAGTACTTC. This encodes CATSRDPGQKYF.

This clone was found a few times. For the CDR3, the DNA is TGTGCCAGCTCACCCGGGACAGGGGGCTACAATGAGCAGTTCTTC. Its translation: CASSPGTGGYNEQFF. The chain recombines TRBV18 with TRBJ2-1, with TRBD1 matching over 11 bases. Trimming took 3 bases from V and 3 from J; bases not matched to a gene: 1. The germline CDR1 and CDR2 sequences are KGHSH and LQKENI. CDR3 length: 15 residues.

The chain has TRBV29-1 and TRBJ1-1, with 8 nucleotides matching TRBD1. Per the germline V gene, CDR1 is SQVTM and CDR2 is ANQGSEA. V gave up 3 bases and J gave up 4 bases; unmatched junction bases: 10. The CDR3 sequence is 15 residues long. Here the CDR3 reads CSVDAGQGGFTEAFF. DNA for the CDR3: TGCAGCGTTGACGCCGGACAGGGTGGGTTCACTGAAGCTTTCTTT.

The V gene is TRBV30, the J gene TRBJ1-5, with TRBD1 matching over 8 bases. There are 18 residues in the CDR3. Germline V gene data show CDR1 as GTSNPN and CDR2 as SVGIG (reference sequence). The junction had 10 bases not matched to a gene; V was cut back by 0 bases and J by 0 bases. DNA of the CDR3: TGTGCCTGGAGTGTACTTCGGACAGGGTTGGGTAGCAATCAGCCCCAGCATTTT. It encodes CAWSVLRTGLGSNQPQHF.

The V call is TRBV18, the J call TRBJ1-2; 7 bases align to TRBD1. This CDR3 region has 13 residues. Trimming removed 5 bases from V and 2 bases from J; junction bases left unmatched: 2. CDR1 and CDR2 (germline): KGHSH, LQKENI. Here the CDR3 DNA reads TGTGCCAGCTCAGCGGGACAGAACTATGGCTACACCTTC. Protein: CASSAGQNYGYTF.

This sequence joins TRBV27 and TRBJ2-7, with 8 positions matching TRBD1. Germline V CDR1 and CDR2: MNHEY, SMNVEV (reference sequence). This CDR3 comprises 14 residues. J was trimmed by 5 bases and V by 7 bases; bases with no gene match: 10. CDR3 in DNA: TGTGCCAGCACCGCCACAGGGGGAAGGGACGAGCAGTACTTC. It yields the protein CASTATGGRDEQYF.

This clone has only a few counts. V usage is TRBV2 and J usage is TRBJ2-1, with TRBD2 matching 10 bases. Germline loops: CDR1 SNHLY, CDR2 FYNNEI. This CDR3 is built from 15 residues. J gave up 7 bases and V 11 bases, and 14 bases lay outside the gene matches. As DNA, the CDR3 is TGTGCCCAGCACCAGCGGGAGGGCCAGAAGAATGAGCAGTTCTTC. Its translation is CAQHQREGQKNEQFF.

The genes are TRBV25-1 and TRBJ1-2; D call uncertain. The CDR3 is 17 amino acids. The germline V and J ends were trimmed by 3 bases and 4 bases, with 21 bases remaining between them. Germline-derived CDR1 and CDR2 are MGHDK and SYGVNS. This chain's CDR3 is CASSDYREQDEAYGYTF. The DNA for the CDR3 is TGTGCCAGCAGTGACTACCGGGAGCAGGATGAGGCCTATGGCTACACCTTC.

The chain links TRBV2 to TRBJ1-2; no clear D gene. V gave up 5 bases and J gave up 4 bases, with 8 bases separating them. The CDR3 length is 12 residues. Germline V gene data show CDR1 as SNHLY and CDR2 as FYNNEI. DNA of the CDR3: TGTGCCAGCAGTCCGGAGTCCTATGGCTACACCTTC. It encodes CASSPESYGYTF. Filled out from reference TRBV2 and TRBJ1-2, the complete variable domain reads EPEVTQTPSHQVTQMGQEVILRCVPISNHLYFYWYRQILGQKVEFLVSFYNNEISEKSEIFDDQFSVERPDGSNFTLKIRSTKLEDSAMYFCASSPESYGYTFGSGTRLTVV.

V and J are TRBV25-1 and TRBJ1-5; D is unclear. CDR1 and CDR2 (germline): MGHDK, SYGVNS. Trimming removed 4 bases from V and 0 bases from J, with 10 bases in between. The CDR3 runs to 15 residues. For the CDR3, the DNA is TGTGCCAGCAGTGGGAGTTATTATAGCAATCAGCCCCAGCATTTT. Translation gives CASSGSYYSNQPQHF.

This sequence joins TRBV30 and TRBJ1-2; 8 bases fit TRBD1. Per the germline V gene, CDR1 is GTSNPN and CDR2 is SVGIG (reference sequence). This CDR3 is built from 14 residues. Trimming took 1 base from V and 2 from J; bases not matched to a gene: 3. The CDR3 reads CAWSETGVNYGYTF. CDR3 bases: TGTGCCTGGAGTGAGACAGGGGTAAACTATGGCTACACCTTC.